The rows below give T cell receptor beta chains drawn from one sample of a study of CD4 and CD8 cells across lung adenocarcinoma regions. Each CDR3 protein is one row after TCRdb ran MiXCR on the PCR reads. The sample contains about 11,000 distinct CDR3 sequences, 40% to 65% of which appear only once. The sequenced sample was CD4+ T cells from the center of a lung tumor. The receptor set was obtained from a male donor with lung adenocarcinoma. The CD4 and CD8 labels of this study may be unreliable. Both conserved end residues are part of each CDR3. A D gene is named only where the DNA matches it firmly. The size field is filled for only some rows; it gives once, few, many or a size class.

CDR3nt: TGTGCCAGCAGTCCGGACAGGGATGGTGGTCGCGAAAAACTGTTTTTT
CDR3aa: CASSPDRDGGREKLFF
j_gene: TRBJ1-4
v_gene: TRBV27
abundance: NA
d_gene: TRBD1

CDR3nt: TGTGCCAGCAGTGATCCAAACTACAATGAGCAGTTCTTC
CDR3aa: CASSDPNYNEQFF
j_gene: TRBJ2-1
v_gene: TRBV25-1
abundance: medium-sized
d_gene: NA

CDR3nt: TGTGCCTGGAGTAGGGGTGGGGCCAACGTCCTGACTTTC
CDR3aa: CAWSRGGANVLTF
j_gene: TRBJ2-6
v_gene: TRBV30
abundance: NA
d_gene: NA

CDR3nt: TGTGCCAGCAGTTACATCTCCAGGGACGATGAGACCCAGTACTTC
CDR3aa: CASSYISRDDETQYF
j_gene: TRBJ2-5
v_gene: TRBV6-2/TRBV6-3
abundance: NA
d_gene: NA

CDR3nt: TGTGCCATCAGTGAAACCGGACAGGGCCCGAATAATTCACCCCTCCACTTT
CDR3aa: CAISETGQGPNNSPLHF
j_gene: TRBJ1-6
v_gene: TRBV10-3
abundance: many
d_gene: TRBD1

CDR3nt: TGTGCCAGCAGACAGGCTCTGGGCACAGAGGCGCTGTTTTTT
CDR3aa: CASRQALGTEALFF
j_gene: TRBJ2-2
v_gene: TRBV27
abundance: once
d_gene: NA

CDR3nt: TGCAGTGCTAAACGGGGGCCAAGCACAGATACGCAGTATTTT
CDR3aa: CSAKRGPSTDTQYF
j_gene: TRBJ2-3
v_gene: TRBV20-1
abundance: many
d_gene: NA

CDR3nt: TGTGCCAGCAGTGAAGCTGACGGACCCTATGGCTACACCTTC
CDR3aa: CASSEADGPYGYTF
j_gene: TRBJ1-2
v_gene: TRBV6-1
abundance: many
d_gene: NA

CDR3nt: TGTGCCAGCAGACTGAGAAGGAGGACAGGGACCTACAATGAGCAGTACTTC
CDR3aa: CASRLRRRTGTYNEQYF
j_gene: TRBJ2-4
v_gene: TRBV12-3/TRBV12-4
abundance: NA
d_gene: TRBD1

CDR3nt: TGTGCCAGCACCTCCGGGGCGGGAGCGGGGGGCCCTGGCCCAGATACGCAGTACTTC
CDR3aa: CASTSGAGAGGPGPDTQYF
j_gene: TRBJ2-7
v_gene: TRBV6-1
abundance: NA
d_gene: TRBD2

CDR3nt: TGTGCCAGCGGCCATGGGGGCCACGAGCAGTACTTC
CDR3aa: CASGHGGHEQYF
j_gene: TRBJ2-7
v_gene: TRBV12-3/TRBV12-4
abundance: NA
d_gene: NA

CDR3nt: TGTGCCAGCAGTTTGAGGCCCAGCACAGATACGCAGTATTTT
CDR3aa: CASSLRPSTDTQYF
j_gene: TRBJ2-3
v_gene: TRBV6-5
abundance: NA
d_gene: NA

CDR3nt: TGTGCCAGCAGTGAAGCGAAGACCCAGTACTTC
CDR3aa: CASSEAKTQYF
j_gene: TRBJ2-5
v_gene: TRBV6-1
abundance: NA
d_gene: NA

CDR3nt: TGTGCCAGCAGCCTGGGGGGGAGCGGGAGCGGTACGCAGTATTTT
CDR3aa: CASSLGGSGSGTQYF
j_gene: TRBJ2-3
v_gene: TRBV7-2
abundance: many
d_gene: TRBD2

CDR3nt: TGTGCCAGCAGTGTCCAGACAGGGGCCTCCTATGGCTACACCTTC
CDR3aa: CASSVQTGASYGYTF
j_gene: TRBJ1-2
v_gene: TRBV6-1
abundance: few
d_gene: TRBD1

CDR3nt: TGTGCCAGCCACAGGGAAGAAAATCAGCCCCAGCATTTT
CDR3aa: CASHREENQPQHF
j_gene: TRBJ1-5
v_gene: TRBV6-1
abundance: many
d_gene: NA

CDR3nt: TGTGCCAGCAGTGAAACAGTAGCTGCTTCACCCCTCCACTTT
CDR3aa: CASSETVAASPLHF
j_gene: TRBJ1-6
v_gene: TRBV6-1
abundance: NA
d_gene: NA

CDR3nt: TGTGCCAGCAGAGCCACGGGGCGAGCGGGACGGCCTAACCAAGAGACGCAGTATTTT
CDR3aa: CASRATGRAGRPNQETQYF
j_gene: TRBJ2-3
v_gene: TRBV27
abundance: NA
d_gene: TRBD2

CDR3nt: TGCGCCAGCCGGCGGAGAGGACTGTACGAGCAGTACTTC
CDR3aa: CASRRRGLYEQYF
j_gene: TRBJ2-7
v_gene: TRBV10-1
abundance: large
d_gene: NA

CDR3nt: TGTGCCAGCAGAGCCACGGGGCTAGCGGGGCAGTGTGCCAAAGACATTCAGTACTTC
CDR3aa: CASRATGLAGQCAKDIQYF
j_gene: TRBJ2-4
v_gene: TRBV27
abundance: NA
d_gene: TRBD2

CDR3nt: TGTGCCACCAGCAGATCGAGGACAGGGGGTGTTTATGAGACCCAGTACTTC
CDR3aa: CATSRSRTGGVYETQYF
j_gene: TRBJ2-5
v_gene: TRBV15
abundance: many
d_gene: TRBD1

CDR3nt: TGTGCGGGGCAGGGGGGGAGTGGCCCAGATACGCAGTACTTC
CDR3aa: CAGQGGSGPDTQYF
j_gene: TRBJ2-7
v_gene: TRBV10-3
abundance: NA
d_gene: NA

CDR3nt: TGTGCCAGCAGTTTCCAGGAGAGAGGGGAGCTGTTTTTT
CDR3aa: CASSFQERGELFF
j_gene: TRBJ2-2
v_gene: TRBV12-3/TRBV12-4
abundance: many
d_gene: NA

CDR3nt: TGCGCCAGCAGCCAGGCCCGGGACTGGGCCTACGAGCAGTACTTC
CDR3aa: CASSQARDWAYEQYF
j_gene: TRBJ2-7
v_gene: TRBV4-1
abundance: many
d_gene: NA

CDR3nt: TGCGCCAGCAGCCCGTCCACCATCTACGAGCAGTACTTC
CDR3aa: CASSPSTIYEQYF
j_gene: TRBJ2-7
v_gene: TRBV5-1
abundance: NA
d_gene: NA

CDR3nt: TGTGCCAGCAGTGAAGCGGGGCTGTGGGCCACAGATACGCAGTACTTC
CDR3aa: CASSEAGLWATDTQYF
j_gene: TRBJ2-4
v_gene: TRBV6-1
abundance: NA
d_gene: NA

CDR3nt: TGTGCCAGCAGGCCCAGCACCTACGAGCAGTACTTC
CDR3aa: CASRPSTYEQYF
j_gene: TRBJ2-7
v_gene: TRBV6-1
abundance: many
d_gene: NA

CDR3nt: TGTGCCAGCAGGGCCTACTCCGGACTCGAGGCCAAAAACATTCAGTACTTC
CDR3aa: CASRAYSGLEAKNIQYF
j_gene: TRBJ2-4
v_gene: TRBV6-1
abundance: few
d_gene: NA

CDR3nt: TGTGCCAGCAGTTACTCGGGGCACACGAACACTGAAGCTTTCTTT
CDR3aa: CASSYSGHTNTEAFF
j_gene: TRBJ1-1
v_gene: TRBV6-5
abundance: medium-sized
d_gene: NA

CDR3nt: TGTGCCAGCAGTCCGGACAGAGGCACCGGGGAGCTGTTTTTT
CDR3aa: CASSPDRGTGELFF
j_gene: TRBJ2-2
v_gene: TRBV27
abundance: NA
d_gene: NA

CDR3nt: TGTGCCAGCAGTGAATTCTACAATGAGCAGTTCTTC
CDR3aa: CASSEFYNEQFF
j_gene: TRBJ2-1
v_gene: TRBV25-1
abundance: few
d_gene: NA

CDR3nt: TGTGCCAGCAGTGAAAGTTTTGTTGGGGGGGGGGTTGCGAACACCGGGACGCAGTATTTT
CDR3aa: CASSESFVGGGVANTGTQYF
j_gene: TRBJ2-3
v_gene: TRBV6-1
abundance: NA
d_gene: TRBD2

CDR3nt: TGTGCCAGCAGTTCCAGCGGACTAGCGGGGCTGCGACGCAAAGACACTCAGTATTTT
CDR3aa: CASSSSGLAGLRRKDTQYF
j_gene: TRBJ2-3
v_gene: TRBV6-5
abundance: once
d_gene: TRBD2

CDR3nt: TGTGCCAGCAGTCCCCCTAAACAGGGTTACTCTCACGAGCAGTACTTC
CDR3aa: CASSPPKQGYSHEQYF
j_gene: TRBJ2-7
v_gene: TRBV6-1
abundance: NA
d_gene: NA

CDR3nt: TGTGCCAGCAGATCCGTAGGACGGGCGCGGGAGAAAGATACGCAGTATTTT
CDR3aa: CASRSVGRAREKDTQYF
j_gene: TRBJ2-3
v_gene: TRBV27
abundance: NA
d_gene: TRBD2

CDR3nt: TGTGCCAGCAGTCCTCCGGGACAGGGCCCAGGCGAGCAGTACTTC
CDR3aa: CASSPPGQGPGEQYF
j_gene: TRBJ2-7
v_gene: TRBV27
abundance: many
d_gene: TRBD1

CDR3nt: TGTGCCAGCAGTGGACTAGCGGGTGCCGCCTACGAGCAGTACTTC
CDR3aa: CASSGLAGAAYEQYF
j_gene: TRBJ2-7
v_gene: TRBV6-1
abundance: NA
d_gene: TRBD2

CDR3nt: TGTGCCAGCAAAGGGCCCGCTGAAGCTTTCTTT
CDR3aa: CASKGPAEAFF
j_gene: TRBJ1-1
v_gene: TRBV6-1
abundance: NA
d_gene: NA

CDR3nt: TGTGCCAGCAGTGACAGGGGTCAAAACACTCAGTACTTC
CDR3aa: CASSDRGQNTQYF
j_gene: TRBJ2-5
v_gene: TRBV6-1
abundance: NA
d_gene: NA

CDR3nt: TGTGCCAGCAGCCGGACTAGCGGAGACTACAATGAGCAGTTCTTC
CDR3aa: CASSRTSGDYNEQFF
j_gene: TRBJ2-1
v_gene: TRBV6-1
abundance: many
d_gene: TRBD2

CDR3nt: TGCGCCAGCAGTGGCCATCCCAGCACAGATACGCAGTATTTT
CDR3aa: CASSGHPSTDTQYF
j_gene: TRBJ2-3
v_gene: TRBV5-1
abundance: NA
d_gene: NA

CDR3nt: TGTGCCAGCAGTTACCTCGGACAGGGGGCAGGTTATGGCTACACCTTC
CDR3aa: CASSYLGQGAGYGYTF
j_gene: TRBJ1-2
v_gene: TRBV6-5
abundance: NA
d_gene: TRBD1

CDR3nt: TGTGCCAGCAGTTACTCAAGGGGTTTTACCTACGAGCAGTACTTC
CDR3aa: CASSYSRGFTYEQYF
j_gene: TRBJ2-7
v_gene: TRBV6-5
abundance: few
d_gene: NA

CDR3nt: TGCGCCAGCAGTGAGTCTTCTTGGTCAGATACGCAGTATTTT
CDR3aa: CASSESSWSDTQYF
j_gene: TRBJ2-3
v_gene: TRBV10-1
abundance: few
d_gene: NA

CDR3nt: TGTGCCATCAATGACATGGCGCCCTACAATGAGCAGTTCTTC
CDR3aa: CAINDMAPYNEQFF
j_gene: TRBJ2-1
v_gene: TRBV10-3
abundance: few
d_gene: NA

CDR3nt: TGTGCCAGCAGTTACCCCGAGGAGCTAGCGGGGGGGCCGAGCAATGAGCAGTTCTTC
CDR3aa: CASSYPEELAGGPSNEQFF
j_gene: TRBJ2-1
v_gene: TRBV6-2/TRBV6-3
abundance: medium-sized
d_gene: TRBD2

CDR3nt: TGTGCCAGCAGGGACAGAAGCACAGATACGCAGTATTTT
CDR3aa: CASRDRSTDTQYF
j_gene: TRBJ2-3
v_gene: TRBV6-1
abundance: many
d_gene: NA

CDR3nt: TGTGCCAGCAGTTACGGAGGGGACTCCTACAATGAGCAGTTCTTC
CDR3aa: CASSYGGDSYNEQFF
j_gene: TRBJ2-1
v_gene: TRBV6-5
abundance: NA
d_gene: NA

CDR3nt: TGCGCCAGGGGTGAAGGTCGACTTGGCACAGATACGCAGTACTTC
CDR3aa: CARGEGRLGTDTQYF
j_gene: TRBJ2-7
v_gene: TRBV10-1
abundance: NA
d_gene: NA

CDR3nt: TGTGCCAGCAGTTCGGGCAGGGGGCGAAGGTACAATGAGCAGTTCTTC
CDR3aa: CASSSGRGRRYNEQFF
j_gene: TRBJ2-1
v_gene: TRBV6-5
abundance: medium-sized
d_gene: TRBD1

CDR3nt: TGTGCCAGCAGTGAAGGAGGGTTGAGGGCAGATACGCAGTATTTT
CDR3aa: CASSEGGLRADTQYF
j_gene: TRBJ2-3
v_gene: TRBV6-1
abundance: NA
d_gene: NA

CDR3nt: TGTGCCAGCAGTTCCACCGGGGGAGCGGGGGGGCGACGCAAAGATACCCAGTATTTT
CDR3aa: CASSSTGGAGGRRKDTQYF
j_gene: TRBJ2-3
v_gene: TRBV6-5
abundance: NA
d_gene: TRBD2

CDR3nt: TGCGCCAGGGGTGAGGCTAGCAAAAACACGCAGTATTTT
CDR3aa: CARGEASKNTQYF
j_gene: TRBJ2-3
v_gene: TRBV10-1
abundance: NA
d_gene: NA

CDR3nt: TGTGCCAGCGCAGGGGCGTCCTACAATGAGCAGTTCTTC
CDR3aa: CASAGASYNEQFF
j_gene: TRBJ2-1
v_gene: TRBV27
abundance: NA
d_gene: NA

CDR3nt: TGTGCCAGCAGCATACAGGGTTCTGGGGCCAACGACCAGTACTTC
CDR3aa: CASSIQGSGANDQYF
j_gene: TRBJ2-5
v_gene: TRBV6-1
abundance: NA
d_gene: NA

CDR3nt: TGTGCCAGCAGCATAACAGGGAACACTGAAGCTTTCTTT
CDR3aa: CASSITGNTEAFF
j_gene: TRBJ1-1
v_gene: TRBV6-1
abundance: many
d_gene: NA

CDR3nt: TGCGCCAGCAGTGTTCGGGGGGGGAGGGGGGGTGAGCAGTTCTTC
CDR3aa: CASSVRGGRGGEQFF
j_gene: TRBJ2-1
v_gene: TRBV10-1
abundance: NA
d_gene: TRBD2

CDR3nt: TGTGCCAGCAGCTCCGGACGCCTCTCTGGGGCCAACGTCCTGACTTTC
CDR3aa: CASSSGRLSGANVLTF
j_gene: TRBJ2-6
v_gene: TRBV27
abundance: few
d_gene: NA

CDR3nt: TGTGCCAGCAGAGCCAGGGCGCTAGCCGGGGAGCCTAGCACAGATACGCAGTACTTT
CDR3aa: CASRARALAGEPSTDTQYF
j_gene: TRBJ2-3
v_gene: TRBV27
abundance: NA
d_gene: NA

CDR3nt: TGTGCCAGCAGTTACTGGAAGGGCGATGAGCAGTTCTTC
CDR3aa: CASSYWKGDEQFF
j_gene: TRBJ2-1
v_gene: TRBV6-5
abundance: large
d_gene: NA